What follows are 28 T cell receptor beta chains derived from one specimen sequenced in a study of monozygotic twins with inflammatory bowel disease. After re-calling the 5' RACE reads, TCRdb lists one entry per CDR3 protein, DNA absent. The sample's table shows 330,000 or so distinct CDR3 sequences. Specimen: blood. The source of these receptors is a human donor with ulcerative colitis or Crohn's disease, or a healthy co-twin of an affected twin (not recorded which).

The chain couples TRBV5-1 to TRBJ1-3; TCRdb's assignment of TRBD1 cannot be checked, as there is no DNA. The CDR3 has 15 amino acids. The germline V gene has CDR1 SGHRS and CDR2 YFSETQ. The CDR3 region is CASSFTGDSGNTIYF.

The V gene is TRBV9, the J gene TRBJ1-1; TCRdb names TRBD1, which stays unverified in the absence of DNA. Germline V lookup: CDR1 SGDLS, CDR2 YYNGEE. CDR3 length: 13 amino acids. CDR3 amino acids: CASSSGPNTEAFF.

J is TRBJ1-5 and V is TRBV3-1; no DNA is available, so the TRBD1 call from TCRdb remains unchecked. This CDR3 is built from 15 residues. Germline CDR1 is LGHDT and CDR2 is YNNKEL (reference sequence). CDR3 amino acids: CASSQDGTGNQPQHF.

The chain joins TRBV19 to TRBJ2-6; TCRdb's D call of TRBD2 is untestable without DNA. Germline values: CDR1 LNHDA, CDR2 SQIVND (reference sequence). The CDR3 spans 17 residues. The CDR3 region is CASSSGLATNGANVLTF.

The V gene is TRBV27, the J gene TRBJ2-2; the TCRdb call, TRBD1, lacks DNA for checking. This CDR3 is 15 amino acids long. Germline V gene lookup returns CDR1 MNHEY and CDR2 SMNVEV (reference sequence). This chain's CDR3 is CASRRLGERNGELFF.

The chain uses TRBV25-1 and TRBJ2-7; the D call of TRBD1 rests on TCRdb alone, since no DNA is present to check it. CDR1 is MGHDK and CDR2 is SYGVNS in the germline V gene. This CDR3 has 12 residues. The CDR3 sequence: CASSELGDEQYF.

This chain links TRBV7-9 with TRBJ2-2. This CDR3 spans 13 amino acids. The germline V gene has CDR1 SEHNR and CDR2 FQNEAQ (reference sequence). CDR3 in amino acids: CASSPIAPGELFF.

The V call is TRBV29-1, the J call TRBJ2-3; TCRdb outputs TRBD2, but without DNA this stays unchecked. The CDR3 runs 15 residues. Germline V gene data show CDR1 as SQVTM and CDR2 as ANQGSEA. CDR3 sequence: CSVGGTSGRVDTQYF.

The chain joins TRBV28 to TRBJ2-2; there is no DNA to check the TCRdb D call of TRBD1. The CDR3 sequence is 13 residues long. Germline V gene data show CDR1 as MDHEN and CDR2 as SYDVKM. The CDR3: CASTLGFVGELFF.

The V call is TRBV5-1, the J call TRBJ2-5. CDR3 length equals 14 residues. Germline loops: CDR1 SGHRS, CDR2 YFSETQ. The CDR3 sequence: CASKLNGFQETQYF. Full variable domain (outside the CDR3, taken from reference TRBV5-1 and TRBJ2-5): KAGVTQTPRYLIKTRGQQVTLSCSPISGHRSVSWYQQTPGQGLQFLFEYFSETQRNKGNFPGRFSGRQFSNSRSEMNVSTLELGDSALYLCASKLNGFQETQYFGPGTRLLVL.

The rearrangement uses TRBV3-1 and TRBJ2-5; TCRdb gives TRBD2 as the D gene, but with no DNA this cannot be confirmed. The CDR3 length is 15 residues. The germline V gene encodes CDR1 LGHDT and CDR2 YNNKEL (reference sequence). CDR3 sequence reads: CASSPGGAGTKTQYF.

The V and J genes are TRBV2 and TRBJ2-7; no DNA is available, so the TRBD2 call from TCRdb remains unchecked. Germline V gene lookup returns CDR1 SNHLY and CDR2 FYNNEI. This CDR3 spans 17 amino acids. The CDR3 sequence: CASSSTSGSFNAYEQYF. Full variable domain (rest looked up from reference TRBV2 and TRBJ2-7): EPEVTQTPSHQVTQMGQEVILRCVPISNHLYFYWYRQILGQKVEFLVSFYNNEISEKSEIFDDQFSVERPDGSNFTLKIRSTKLEDSAMYFCASSSTSGSFNAYEQYFGPGTRLTVT.

This rearrangement joins TRBV5-6 to TRBJ1-5; checking the TCRdb D call of TRBD1 is not possible without DNA. There are 16 residues in the CDR3. Looked up from germline, CDR1 is SGHDT and CDR2 is YYEEEE. The chain's CDR3 is CASSLGPGANNQPQHF.

V gene TRBV28 combines with J gene TRBJ1-1. Germline CDR1 is MDHEN and CDR2 is SYDVKM. This CDR3 is 11 amino acids long. CDR3 in amino acids: CASTSGAWAFF.

The genes are TRBV20-1 and TRBJ2-7. The CDR3 sequence is 13 residues long. Per the germline V gene, CDR1 is DFQATT and CDR2 is SNEGSKA (reference sequence). The CDR3 loop reads CSARVAGTYEQYF.

The genes are TRBV5-1 and TRBJ1-6. The CDR3 sequence is 14 residues long. CDR1 SGHRS and CDR2 YFSETQ come from the germline V gene. CDR3: CASSLEAENSPLHF.

The chain combines TRBV5-1 with TRBJ1-5; TCRdb's D call, TRBD1, is unchecked because there is no DNA. The CDR3 is 13 amino acids. The germline V gene encodes CDR1 SGHRS and CDR2 YFSETQ. CDR3 loop: CASSFRVGELQHF.

The J gene is TRBJ2-1, the V gene TRBV20-1; the TCRdb call, TRBD2, lacks DNA for checking. This CDR3 has 14 residues. CDR1 is DFQATT and CDR2 is SNEGSKA in the germline V gene (reference sequence). The CDR3 loop is CSAHLRDFYNEQFF.

CDR3 loop: CSVEVGGGNTEAFF. This rearrangement joins TRBV29-1 to TRBJ1-1. The CDR3 loop spans 14 amino acids. Per germline, CDR1 SQVTM and CDR2 ANQGSEA.

The rearrangement links TRBV5-4 to TRBJ2-1; TCRdb names TRBD2, which stays unverified in the absence of DNA. Germline lookup yields CDR1 SGHNT and CDR2 YYREEE (reference sequence). This CDR3 region has 13 residues. This chain's CDR3 is CASSLNMGEGGFF.

The chain joins TRBV30 to TRBJ2-3; TCRdb's D call of TRBD1 is untestable without DNA. The CDR3 is 13 amino acids. Germline V gene lookup returns CDR1 GTSNPN and CDR2 SVGIG (reference sequence). The CDR3: CAWSGVRRDTQYF.

V and J are TRBV7-9 and TRBJ2-1; the D call of TRBD1 rests on TCRdb alone, since no DNA is present to check it. This CDR3 has 15 residues. Germline V gives CDR1 SEHNR, CDR2 FQNEAQ (reference sequence). This chain's CDR3 is CASSLGQGFGNEQFF. The full variable domain, in which reference TRBV7-9 and TRBJ2-1 provide the parts outside the CDR3, is DTGVSQNPRHKITKRGQNVTFRCDPISEHNRLYWYRQTLGQGPEFLTYFQNEAQLEKSRLLSDRFSAERPKGSFSTLEIQRTEQGDSAMYLCASSLGQGFGNEQFFGPGTRLTVL.

The chain uses TRBV11-2 and TRBJ1-2; TCRdb's assignment of TRBD1 cannot be checked, as there is no DNA. This CDR3 is built from 13 residues. In germline, CDR1 is SGHAT, CDR2 FQNNGV. This CDR3 reads CASSVTGDDGYTF.

The CDR3 reads CASSTTGEHGYTF. This chain joins TRBV6-6 and TRBJ1-2; TCRdb outputs TRBD1, but without DNA this stays unchecked. Germline V CDR1 and CDR2: MNHNY, SVGAGI (reference sequence). CDR3 length: 13 amino acids.

The chain is built from TRBV12-3 or TRBV12-4 and TRBJ2-7; with no DNA, the TCRdb D assignment of TRBD1 cannot be verified. The CDR3 totals 14 residues. The chain's CDR3 is CASSLDGGASEQYF.

The rearrangement links TRBV28 to TRBJ2-1; TCRdb designates TRBD1, a call that cannot be tested without DNA. CDR3 length equals 12 residues. Germline loops: CDR1 MDHEN, CDR2 SYDVKM. The CDR3 reads CASSFPGNEQFF.

V is TRBV20-1 and J is TRBJ2-7; TCRdb's assignment of TRBD2 cannot be checked, as there is no DNA. CDR3 length: 15 residues. CDR1 and CDR2 from the germline V gene are DFQATT and SNEGSKA (reference sequence). The CDR3 loop reads CSARPWTSKAYEQYF.

V usage is TRBV20-1 and J usage is TRBJ1-5; TCRdb's D gene call, TRBD1, goes unchecked for lack of DNA. The CDR3 covers 13 residues. Germline-derived CDR1 and CDR2 are DFQATT and SNEGSKA (reference sequence). The CDR3 loop reads CSARRDQNQPQHF.